What follows are 28 T cell receptor beta chains derived from one specimen sequenced in a study of control samples from healthy donors and cancer patients. Data came from immunoSEQ multiplex PCR; TCRdb stores just in-frame clones and leaves some out. The data hold some 200,000 clones, with 90% to 95% observed a single time. Input material: blood. The receptor source for this set is a man aged 50 to 60 in good health.

V is TRBV10-3 and J is TRBJ1-2; D gene uncertain. This CDR3 comprises 16 residues. The germline V gene has CDR1 ENHRY and CDR2 SYGVKD. Deletions cut 7 bases from V and 3 bases from J, with 21 bases between. CDR3 sequence reads: CAITLGGGGSDYGYTF. The CDR3 DNA sequence: TGTGCCATCACCTTGGGTGGAGGAGGTTCGGACTATGGCTACACCTTC.

The V gene is TRBV4-1, the J gene TRBJ2-2; D call uncertain. The germline V gene encodes CDR1 MGHRA and CDR2 YSYEKL. V was trimmed by 0 bases and J by 7 bases, leaving 6 bases between them. CDR3 size: 13 residues. The CDR3 DNA is TGCGCCAGCAGCCAAGACGGAGACGGGGAGCTGTTTTTT. Its protein product is CASSQDGDGELFF.

The chain uses TRBV10-1 and TRBJ1-1; D is unclear. V gave up 6 bases and J gave up 1 base, with 9 bases separating them. The germline V gene encodes CDR1 WNHNN and CDR2 SYGVQD (reference sequence). The CDR3 consists of 13 residues. CDR3 region: CASRAQRNTEAFF. The CDR3 DNA reads TGCGCCAGCAGGGCTCAACGGAACACTGAAGCTTTCTTT.

This chain links TRBV11-2 with TRBJ2-5; 7 bases are shared with TRBD2. CDR3 length: 13 residues. Germline values: CDR1 SGHAT, CDR2 FQNNGV. Unmatched junction bases numbered 4, after V lost 5 bases and J lost 4 bases. The CDR3 nucleotides are TGTGCCAGCAGCGGGGCGGGGGTAGAGACCCAGTACTTC. Amino acids: CASSGAGVETQYF.

V gene TRBV28 combines with J gene TRBJ1-4; the D gene is possibly TRBD1 (6 bases). The length of the CDR3 is 17 residues. V shed 3 bases and J shed 6 bases, with 20 bases lying between them. CDR1 is MDHEN, CDR2 SYDVKM, per germline. For the CDR3, the DNA is TGTGCCAGCAGTTTCCCCGGGACATTGGTTTTCGATGAAAAACTGTTTTTT. It translates to CASSFPGTLVFDEKLFF. The full variable domain, in which reference TRBV28 and TRBJ1-4 provide the parts outside the CDR3, is DVKVTQSSRYLVKRTGEKVFLECVQDMDHENMFWYRQDPGLGLRLIYFSYDVKMKEKGDIPEGYSVSREKKERFSLILESASTNQTSMYLCASSFPGTLVFDEKLFFGSGTQLSVL.

The chain links TRBV19 to TRBJ1-4; TRBD1 might be the D (5 bases). The CDR3 totals 15 residues. Germline V gene lookup returns CDR1 LNHDA and CDR2 SQIVND (reference sequence). V was shortened by 4 bases and J by 0 bases, with 9 bases between the two germline ends. Written as DNA, the CDR3 is TGTGCCAGTAGTACGGGACCTTCAACTAATGAAAAACTGTTTTTT. Protein product: CASSTGPSTNEKLFF.

V usage is TRBV6-5 and J usage is TRBJ1-6, with 8 positions matching TRBD1. The V and J ends lost 10 bases and 8 bases, in that order; junction bases with no gene match: 7. Germline V gene data show CDR1 as MNHEY and CDR2 as SVGAGI. The CDR3 contains 13 residues. The CDR3 DNA follows: TGTGCCACCCTAACAGGGGGTCATTCACCCCTCCACTTT. It specifies CATLTGGHSPLHF.

The J gene is TRBJ1-2, the V gene TRBV10-3; no clear D gene. Trimming removed 0 bases from V and 8 bases from J, with 7 bases in between. Germline CDR1 ENHRY, CDR2 SYGVKD. CDR3 length equals 12 residues. The CDR3 spells CAISESAGGYTF. In DNA, the CDR3 is TGTGCCATCAGTGAGTCTGCGGGGGGCTACACCTTC.

This clone occurred once. The chain carries TRBV7-3 and TRBJ2-2; 15 bases are a match to TRBD2. V lost 2 bases, J lost 0 bases, and 10 bases stayed unmatched. CDR3 size: 21 residues. Germline assignment: CDR1 SGHTA and CDR2 FQGTGA. CDR3 amino acids: CASSLGTSGGKNIANTGELFF. The CDR3 nucleotides read TGTGCCAGCAGCTTAGGGACTAGCGGGGGGAAAAATATAGCGAACACCGGGGAGCTGTTTTTT.

The chain joins TRBV5-1 to TRBJ1-4; 8 bases are a match to TRBD1. The germline V gene has CDR1 SGHRS and CDR2 YFSETQ. This CDR3 region has 16 residues. V lost 6 bases and J lost 4; bases outside the gene matches: 11. The CDR3 loop reads CASMRTGSGRNEKLFF. CDR3 bases: TGCGCCAGCATGCGGACAGGGTCGGGACGTAATGAAAAACTGTTTTTT.

The J gene is TRBJ1-5, the V gene TRBV28; no firm D call. Germline V lookup: CDR1 MDHEN, CDR2 SYDVKM. The CDR3 totals 14 residues. Deletions cut 2 bases from V and 4 bases from J, with 9 bases between. The CDR3 is CASSLKRANQPQHF. For the CDR3, the DNA is TGTGCCAGCAGTTTAAAAAGGGCGAATCAGCCCCAGCATTTT.

The gene calls are TRBV2 and TRBJ1-3, with D unclear. Between the trimmed V and J ends, which lost 6 bases and 2 bases, there was a span of 8 bases. This CDR3 comprises 13 residues. Germline CDR1 and CDR2: SNHLY and FYNNEI. CDR3 region: CASSLSAGNTIYF. CDR3 sequence (DNA): TGTGCCAGCAGCCTGAGTGCTGGAAACACCATATATTTT.

Regarding this clone: The same CDR3 is also encoded by other DNA sequences in this sample. The chain links TRBV5-1 to TRBJ1-3; D is unresolved. The CDR3 length is 14 residues. The V gene's germline CDR1 is SGHRS and CDR2 YFSETQ. V lost 0 bases to trimming and J lost 0 bases, with 4 bases between them. The CDR3 here is CASSLGDSGNTIYF. CDR3 bases: TGCGCCAGCAGCTTGGGAGACTCTGGAAACACCATATATTTT.

The CDR3 loop is CASSLMSGTPDTQYF. The CDR3 DNA sequence: TGCGCCAGCAGCTTGATGAGTGGGACTCCAGATACGCAGTATTTT. The V and J genes are TRBV5-1 and TRBJ2-3; tentatively, D is TRBD2 (6 bases). Germline CDR1 and CDR2: SGHRS and YFSETQ. The CDR3 runs to 15 residues. The V gene lost 1 base and the J gene lost 4 bases, with 13 bases spanning the gap.

The gene calls are TRBV2 and TRBJ2-5, with D uncertain. This CDR3 is 10 amino acids long. V was pared by 5 bases and J by 6 bases, with 4 bases between. The germline V gene has CDR1 SNHLY and CDR2 FYNNEI. CDR3 coding DNA: TGTGCCAGCAGTACGAAGACCCAGTACTTC. Protein sequence: CASSTKTQYF. The variable domain in full, with the rest retrieved from reference TRBV2 and TRBJ2-5, is EPEVTQTPSHQVTQMGQEVILRCVPISNHLYFYWYRQILGQKVEFLVSFYNNEISEKSEIFDDQFSVERPDGSNFTLKIRSTKLEDSAMYFCASSTKTQYFGPGTRLLVL.

This clone was counted once. V is TRBV11-3 and J is TRBJ1-1; D unclear. Germline V lookup: CDR1 SGHNT, CDR2 YENEEA. The CDR3 extends over 13 amino acids. With 0 bases removed from V and 1 base from J, the gap between germline ends came to 3 bases. The CDR3 region is CASSLEANTEAFF. The CDR3 DNA sequence: TGTGCCAGCAGCTTAGAAGCGAACACTGAAGCTTTCTTT.

The chain uses TRBV18 and TRBJ1-3; D uncertain. The CDR3 spans 17 residues. CDR1 and CDR2 (germline): KGHSH, LQKENI. V was trimmed by 1 base and J by 0 bases, leaving 13 bases between them. The CDR3, as DNA: TGTGCCAGCTCACCACGGTCAGGTCAGAGCTCTGGAAACACCATATATTTT. This encodes CASSPRSGQSSGNTIYF.

The chain combines TRBV5-6 with TRBJ1-2; D possibly corresponds to TRBD1 (5 bases). Between the trimmed V and J ends, which lost 2 bases and 7 bases, there was a span of 21 bases. The CDR3 contains 16 residues. In germline, CDR1 is SGHDT, CDR2 YYEEEE. The CDR3 DNA follows: TGTGCCAGCAGCTTAGGACGGCCAGGGTCTCCGGCTGGCTACACCTTC. Protein product: CASSLGRPGSPAGYTF.

The chain is built from TRBV11-3 and TRBJ2-2, with TRBD2 identical over 11 bases. Trimming cost V 6 bases and J 10 bases; bases outside gene matches: 13. Germline-derived CDR1 and CDR2 are SGHNT and YENEEA. This CDR3 is 16 amino acids long. CDR3 DNA sequence: TGTGCCAGCAGTTCAGGCACTAGCGGGGGTCGGGAGGAGCTGTTTTTT. Residues: CASSSGTSGGREELFF.

V and J are TRBV5-1 and TRBJ2-3, with 9 bases matching TRBD2. Germline values: CDR1 SGHRS, CDR2 YFSETQ. The trim removed 1 base at V and 4 bases at J, leaving 7 bases unmatched. The CDR3 is 16 residues long. CDR3: CASSLLQRGAPDTQYF. Here the CDR3 DNA reads TGCGCCAGCAGCTTGCTCCAGCGGGGGGCCCCAGATACGCAGTATTTT.

The CDR3 sequence: CLGQGNGYTF. The CDR3 nucleotides are TGCTTGGGACAGGGGAATGGCTACACCTTC. This rearrangement joins TRBV20-1 to TRBJ1-2, with 10 bases matching TRBD1. Germline V gene lookup returns CDR1 DFQATT and CDR2 SNEGSKA (reference sequence). The CDR3 is made up of 10 amino acids.

The CDR3 DNA reads TGTGCCAGCAGTTTATCGGGGGGAAACACTGAAGCTTTCTTT. Residues: CASSLSGGNTEAFF. V gene TRBV28 combines with J gene TRBJ1-1, with D possibly being TRBD1 (5 bases). The CDR3 is made up of 14 amino acids. Germline V gene data show CDR1 as MDHEN and CDR2 as SYDVKM. V lost 1 base and J lost 2, with 8 bases in between.

J is TRBJ2-1 and V is TRBV28; no reliable D call. Germline V CDR1 and CDR2: MDHEN, SYDVKM. The ends were cut back, 3 bases at V and 9 bases at J, with 12 bases in the middle. This CDR3 has 13 residues. CDR3 DNA sequence: TGTGCCAGCAGTTTTGTAGGGTTGAGTGAGCAGTTCTTC. Protein: CASSFVGLSEQFF.

This chain links TRBV28 with TRBJ2-7, with 8 bases matching TRBD2. The CDR3 is 13 residues long. From germline, CDR1 is MDHEN and CDR2 SYDVKM. Germline trimming cut 11 bases from V and 0 bases from J; bases unmatched to any gene: 6. CDR3 amino acids: CASRTSGSYEQYF. The CDR3 DNA is TGTGCCTCTCGTACTAGCGGCTCCTACGAGCAGTACTTC.

The V call is TRBV7-2, the J call TRBJ1-3, with 7 bases that match TRBD1. Germline V gene sequence: CDR1 SGHTA, CDR2 FQGNSA. V dropped 5 bases and J dropped 5; count of bases not matched to a gene: 15. The CDR3 totals 17 residues. The CDR3 reads CASSQYTGTATRNTIYF. In nucleotides, the CDR3 is TGTGCCAGCAGCCAATACACCGGGACAGCTACTAGAAACACCATATATTTT.

The chain is built from TRBV6-4 and TRBJ1-3; 9 bases map to TRBD1. This CDR3 spans 16 amino acids. Germline V gene sequence: CDR1 MRHNA, CDR2 SNTAGT. Trimming at V came to 2 bases and at J to 3 bases, leaving 5 bases not matched to a gene. CDR3 bases: TGTGCCAGCAGTGACCCGGACAGGGGTAATGGAAACACCATATATTTT. This codes for CASSDPDRGNGNTIYF.

The rearrangement uses TRBV19 and TRBJ1-5, with a tentative D call TRBD1 (5 bases). The CDR3 consists of 14 residues. Germline V lookup: CDR1 LNHDA, CDR2 SQIVND (reference sequence). V lost 3 bases and J 3 bases, leaving 9 bases between the germline ends. This CDR3 is CASSIQGSNQPQHF. The DNA of the CDR3 is TGTGCCAGTAGTATTCAGGGTTCCAATCAGCCCCAGCATTTT. The full variable domain, with the rest looked up from reference TRBV19 and TRBJ1-5, is DGGITQSPKYLFRKEGQNVTLSCEQNLNHDAMYWYRQDPGQGLRLIYYSQIVNDFQKGDIAEGYSVSREKKESFPLTVTSAQKNPTAFYLCASSIQGSNQPQHFGDGTRLSIL.

The CDR3 is CASSPPGADANTGELFF. In nucleotides, the CDR3 is TGTGCCAGCAGCCCCCCCGGGGCGGACGCGAACACCGGGGAGCTGTTTTTT. The chain recombines TRBV11-3 with TRBJ2-2; D is possibly TRBD1 or TRBD2 (5 bases each). The CDR3 has 17 residues. The germline V gene encodes CDR1 SGHNT and CDR2 YENEEA. The V end lost 5 bases, the J end lost 0 bases, and 16 bases lay between the germline ends.